The 4 T cell receptor beta chains below all came from one sample that was sequenced in a study of blood T cell repertoires in COVID-19. Data came from immunoSEQ multiplex PCR; TCRdb stores just in-frame clones and leaves some out. The sample lists 300,000 to 350,000 clones; over 70% were seen once. Sequencing was performed on PBMCs or T cells enriched from blood (not recorded which). The receptor set was obtained from a man aged 25-45 years who had recovered from COVID-19.

This clone was detected only a few times. The chain is built from TRBV10-3 and TRBJ2-2; D is perhaps TRBD1 (6 bases). Germline V gene sequence: CDR1 ENHRY, CDR2 SYGVKD. This CDR3 has 16 amino acids. Trimming removed 3 bases at V and 0 bases at J, with 11 bases between. Here the CDR3 reads CAISEAGASNTGELFF. In nucleotides, the CDR3 is TGTGCCATCAGTGAAGCAGGGGCCTCGAACACCGGGGAGCTGTTTTTT.

J is TRBJ1-4 and V is TRBV5-8, with D possibly matching TRBD1 (6 bases). Per the germline V gene, CDR1 is SGHTS and CDR2 is YDEGEE. This CDR3 contains 14 residues. V was cut by 2 bases and J by 5 bases, with 10 bases left in between. DNA for the CDR3: TGTGCCAGCAGCTTCGGACAGCAAAATGAAAAACTGTTTTTT. As protein: CASSFGQQNEKLFF.

V gene TRBV7-8 combines with J gene TRBJ2-1, with 8 nucleotides matching TRBD2. Per the germline V gene, CDR1 is SGHVS and CDR2 is FQNEAQ. The CDR3 is made up of 15 amino acids. V dropped 0 bases and J dropped 11; count of bases not matched to a gene: 9. CDR3 amino acids: CASSLAGTRVSKQFF. The CDR3 coding sequence is TGTGCCAGCAGCTTAGCCGGGACTAGAGTTAGTAAGCAGTTCTTC.

The chain is built from TRBV10-2 and TRBJ2-7, with TRBD1 matching 10 bases. Unmatched junction bases numbered 7, after V lost 9 bases and J lost 2 bases. The length of the CDR3 is 14 residues. CDR1 and CDR2 (germline): WSHSY, SAAADI. CDR3 loop: CASDPGTGAYEQYF. The CDR3 nucleotides are TGCGCCAGTGATCCGGGGACAGGGGCCTACGAGCAGTACTTC.